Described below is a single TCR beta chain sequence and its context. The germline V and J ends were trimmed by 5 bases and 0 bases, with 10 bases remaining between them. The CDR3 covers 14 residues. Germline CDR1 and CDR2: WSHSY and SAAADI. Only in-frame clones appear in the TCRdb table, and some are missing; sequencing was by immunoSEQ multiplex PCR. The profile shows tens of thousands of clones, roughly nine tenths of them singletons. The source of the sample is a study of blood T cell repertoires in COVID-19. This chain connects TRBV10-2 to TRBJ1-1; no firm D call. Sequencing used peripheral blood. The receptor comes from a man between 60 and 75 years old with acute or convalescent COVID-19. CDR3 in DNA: TGCGCCAGCAGTCCTACTCGGTTGAACACTGAAGCTTTCTTT. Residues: CASSPTRLNTEAFF.